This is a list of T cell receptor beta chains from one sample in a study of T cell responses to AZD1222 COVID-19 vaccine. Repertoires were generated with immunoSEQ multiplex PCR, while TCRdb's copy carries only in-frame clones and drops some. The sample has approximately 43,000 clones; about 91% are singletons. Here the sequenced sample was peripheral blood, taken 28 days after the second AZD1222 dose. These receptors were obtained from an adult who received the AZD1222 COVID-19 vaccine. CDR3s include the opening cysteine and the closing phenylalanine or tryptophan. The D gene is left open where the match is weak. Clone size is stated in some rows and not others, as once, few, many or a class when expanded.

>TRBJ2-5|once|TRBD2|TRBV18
TGTGCCAGCTCACCAAGAAGCGGGGGAAGAGAGACCCAGTACTTC
CASSPRSGGRETQYF
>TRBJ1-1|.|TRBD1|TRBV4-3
TGCGCCAGCAGTCTAAACTCTCAGGGGGTGAACACTGAAGCTTTCTTT
CASSLNSQGVNTEAFF
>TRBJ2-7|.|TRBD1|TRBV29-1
TGCCCAGTGCCGGGACAGGGTCATTCCCAGAGCTCCTACGAGCAGTACTTC
CPVPGQGHSQSSYEQYF
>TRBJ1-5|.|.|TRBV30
TGTGCCTGGAGTCAGTCGAAGGGACTTTCCCAGCATTTT
CAWSQSKGLSQHF
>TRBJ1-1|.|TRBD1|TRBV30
TGTGCCTGGAGTCGACTAGGGACAGTGAACACTGAAGCTTTCTTT
CAWSRLGTVNTEAFF
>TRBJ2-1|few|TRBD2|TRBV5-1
TGCGCCAGCAGCTTTTCAGCGGGACCCTACAATGAGCAGTTCTTC
CASSFSAGPYNEQFF
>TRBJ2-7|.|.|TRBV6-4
TGTGCCAGCAGGGCAGCTATGACCTACGAGCAGTACTTC
CASRAAMTYEQYF
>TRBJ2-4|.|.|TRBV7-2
TGTGCCAGCAGCTTAGAACGAGGCATTCAGTACTTC
CASSLERGIQYF
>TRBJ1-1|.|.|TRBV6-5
TGTGCCAGCAACGGGGTGAGGGGAGCGAACACTGAAGCTTTCTTT
CASNGVRGANTEAFF
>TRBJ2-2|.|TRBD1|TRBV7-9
TGTGCCAGCAGCTCCTCGTCCGGGACAGCTTACACCGGGGAGCTGTTTTTT
CASSSSSGTAYTGELFF
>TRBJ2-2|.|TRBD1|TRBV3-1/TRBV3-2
TGTGCCAGCAGCCAACTAGACAGGGTGTCCGGGGAGCTGTTTTTT
CASSQLDRVSGELFF
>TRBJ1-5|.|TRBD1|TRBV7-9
TGTGCCAACGACGGACAGGGGCCAAATCAGCCCCAGCATTTT
CANDGQGPNQPQHF
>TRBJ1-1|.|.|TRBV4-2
TGTGCCAGCAGCCAAAACAGACCCGAAGCTTTCTTT
CASSQNRPEAFF
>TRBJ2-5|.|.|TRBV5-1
TGCGCCAGCAGCCTGGAGTCGGAGACCCAGTACTTC
CASSLESETQYF
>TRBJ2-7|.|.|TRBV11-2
TGTGCCAGCAGCCTCCCGGGACCCTACGAGCAGTACTTC
CASSLPGPYEQYF
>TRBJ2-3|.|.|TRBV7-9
TGTGCCAGCAGCAGACAGACACGCACAGATACGCAGTATTTT
CASSRQTRTDTQYF
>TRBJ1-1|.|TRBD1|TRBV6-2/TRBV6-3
TGTGCCAGCAGTTCCACGACAGGGGGTTATGAAGCTTTCTTT
CASSSTTGGYEAFF
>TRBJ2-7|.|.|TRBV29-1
TGCAGCGTGGCGTGGACCTACGAGCAGTACTTC
CSVAWTYEQYF
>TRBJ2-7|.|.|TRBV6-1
TGTGCCAGCAGTGAAGTGGTGCAACGGAGGGAGCAGTACTTC
CASSEVVQRREQYF
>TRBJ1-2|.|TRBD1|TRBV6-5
TGTGCCAGCAGTCCCGACAGGGATTATGGCTACACCTTC
CASSPDRDYGYTF
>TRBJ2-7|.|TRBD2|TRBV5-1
TGCGCCACCAAGCAGGGGAGCGGGAGCAGGTCCTACGAGCAGTACTTC
CATKQGSGSRSYEQYF
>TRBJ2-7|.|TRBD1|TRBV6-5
TGTGCCAGCAGCCAGGGACAGGGGGACTACGAGCAGTACTTC
CASSQGQGDYEQYF
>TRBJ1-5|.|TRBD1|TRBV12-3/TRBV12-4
TGTGCCAGCAGTTCGGGACAGAGGGAGCATTTT
CASSSGQREHF
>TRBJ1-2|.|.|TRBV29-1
TGCAGCGTTAGGACATACTCAGACGGCTACACCTTC
CSVRTYSDGYTF
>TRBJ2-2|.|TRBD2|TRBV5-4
TGTGCCAGCAGCTTGGCCCGGGGGAGGGACACCGGGGAGCTGTTTTTT
CASSLARGRDTGELFF
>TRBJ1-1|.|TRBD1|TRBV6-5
TGTGCCAGCTCCGCATCCGGGACAGGGGACCCTGAAGCTTTCTTT
CASSASGTGDPEAFF
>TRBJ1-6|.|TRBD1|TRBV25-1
TGTGCCAGCAGCCAAACCCCGGGACAGGGGTCCTATAATTCACCCCTCCACTTT
CASSQTPGQGSYNSPLHF
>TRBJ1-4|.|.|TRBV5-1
TGCGCCAGCACCAAACAGGGTTATAATGAAAAACTGTTTTTT
CASTKQGYNEKLFF
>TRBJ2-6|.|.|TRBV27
TGTGCCAGCAGTCCCCGCGGGACAAAGAGAGCCTCTGGGGCCAACGTCCTGACTTTC
CASSPRGTKRASGANVLTF
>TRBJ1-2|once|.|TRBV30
TGTGCCTGGAGTCAGACGCTCAGGGCCTATGGCTACACCTTC
CAWSQTLRAYGYTF
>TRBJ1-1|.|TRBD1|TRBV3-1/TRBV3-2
TGTGCCACTCCTTTGCTCGGGACAGGGAATCCTGAAGCTTTCTTT
CATPLLGTGNPEAFF
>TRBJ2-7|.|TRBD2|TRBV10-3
TGTGCCGCGCTCTCCATCAGCGGGAGAATCTACGAGCAGTACTTC
CAALSISGRIYEQYF
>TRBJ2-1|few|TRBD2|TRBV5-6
TGTGCCACCCTCACGCGGACTAGCGGCCGCAATGAGCAGTTCTTC
CATLTRTSGRNEQFF
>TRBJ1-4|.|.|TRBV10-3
TGTGCCATCAGGGACATTACGAATGAAAAACTGTTTTTT
CAIRDITNEKLFF
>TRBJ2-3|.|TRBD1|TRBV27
TGTGCCAGCAGTTTACGGAGGACAGGGTACACAGATACGCAGTATTTT
CASSLRRTGYTDTQYF
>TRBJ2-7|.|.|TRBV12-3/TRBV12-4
TGTGCCAGCAGCGTATACAGACAGAGCGAGCAGTACTTC
CASSVYRQSEQYF
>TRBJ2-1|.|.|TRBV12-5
TGTGCTAGTGGTTTGGGACTAGTCTCCTACAATGAGCAGTTCTTC
CASGLGLVSYNEQFF
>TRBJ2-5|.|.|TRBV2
TGTGCCAGCGTAACGCAGCGGCGGGAGACCCAGTACTTC
CASVTQRRETQYF
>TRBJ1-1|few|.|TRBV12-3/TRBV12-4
TGTGCCAGCAGCCCTCGACAAATTGGGGCTTTCTTT
CASSPRQIGAFF
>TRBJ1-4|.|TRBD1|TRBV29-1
TGCAGCGCCAAGAGGGGGCCAGGGAATGAAAAACTGTTTTTT
CSAKRGPGNEKLFF
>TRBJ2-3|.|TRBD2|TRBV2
TGTGCCAGCAGTGACCAGCGGGGGGCCACAGATACGCAGTATTTT
CASSDQRGATDTQYF
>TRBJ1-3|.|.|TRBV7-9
TGTGCCAGCAGCTTAGAGGTCTCTGGAAACACCATATATTTT
CASSLEVSGNTIYF